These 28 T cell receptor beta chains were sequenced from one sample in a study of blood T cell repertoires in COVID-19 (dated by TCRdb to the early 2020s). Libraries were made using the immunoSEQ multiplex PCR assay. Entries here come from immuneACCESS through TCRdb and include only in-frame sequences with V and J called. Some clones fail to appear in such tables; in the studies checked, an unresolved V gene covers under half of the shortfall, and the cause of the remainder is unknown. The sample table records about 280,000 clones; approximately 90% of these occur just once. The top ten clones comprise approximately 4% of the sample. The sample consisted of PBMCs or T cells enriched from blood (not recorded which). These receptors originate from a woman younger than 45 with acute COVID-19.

The CDR3 loop is CASNDRTSGLFNEQFF. In nucleotides, the CDR3 is TGTGCCAGCAACGATAGGACTAGCGGGTTGTTCAATGAGCAGTTCTTC. The gene calls are TRBV5-4 and TRBJ2-1, with 11 bases identical to TRBD2. V lost 6 bases, J lost 6 bases, and 11 bases stayed unmatched. Germline lookup yields CDR1 SGHNT and CDR2 YYREEE (reference sequence). CDR3 length equals 16 residues.

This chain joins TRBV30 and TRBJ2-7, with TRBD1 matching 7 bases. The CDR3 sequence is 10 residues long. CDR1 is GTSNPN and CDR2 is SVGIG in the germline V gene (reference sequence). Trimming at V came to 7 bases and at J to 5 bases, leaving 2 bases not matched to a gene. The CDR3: CASGQNEQYF. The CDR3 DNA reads TGTGCCTCGGGACAGAACGAGCAGTACTTC.

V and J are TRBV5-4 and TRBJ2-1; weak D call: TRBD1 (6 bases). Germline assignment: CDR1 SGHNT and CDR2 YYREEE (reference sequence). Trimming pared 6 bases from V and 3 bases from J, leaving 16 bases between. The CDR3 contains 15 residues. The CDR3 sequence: CASNPDSEVYNEQFF. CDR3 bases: TGTGCCAGCAACCCGGACAGCGAGGTCTACAATGAGCAGTTCTTC.

This CDR3 is CASTTSGRASREEQFF. The CDR3 DNA reads TGTGCCAGTACCACTAGCGGGAGAGCCTCCCGGGAAGAGCAGTTCTTC. The chain links TRBV19 to TRBJ2-1; 11 nucleotides match TRBD2. This CDR3 comprises 16 residues. CDR1 and CDR2 from the germline V gene are LNHDA and SQIVND (reference sequence). V was clipped by 7 bases and J by 10 bases; unmatched bases: 15.

CDR3 bases: TGTGCCAGTAGTAAAGGACTAGCGGGCGGGGCAGATACGCAGTATTTT. Translation: CASSKGLAGGADTQYF. This chain uses TRBV19 with TRBJ2-3; the match to TRBD2 covers 11 bases. V was clipped by 4 bases and J by 4 bases; unmatched bases: 7. This CDR3 has 16 amino acids. Per germline, CDR1 LNHDA and CDR2 SQIVND (reference sequence).

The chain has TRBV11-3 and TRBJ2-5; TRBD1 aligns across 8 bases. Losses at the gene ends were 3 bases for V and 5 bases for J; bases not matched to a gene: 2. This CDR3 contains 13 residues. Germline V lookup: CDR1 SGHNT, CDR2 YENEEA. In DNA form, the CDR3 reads TGTGCCAGCAGCTTCGACAGGGGTGAGACCCAGTACTTC. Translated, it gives CASSFDRGETQYF.

The CDR3 reads CASSLGTSGVSGANVLTF. The DNA of the CDR3 is TGTGCCAGCAGCCTTGGGACTAGCGGGGTTTCTGGGGCCAACGTCCTGACTTTC. The chain has TRBV3-1 (or the pseudogene TRBV3-2) and TRBJ2-6; 13 positions match TRBD2. Germline values: CDR1 LGHDT, CDR2 YNNKEL (reference sequence). The CDR3 spans 18 residues. Trimming cost V 4 bases and J 1 base; bases outside gene matches: 4.

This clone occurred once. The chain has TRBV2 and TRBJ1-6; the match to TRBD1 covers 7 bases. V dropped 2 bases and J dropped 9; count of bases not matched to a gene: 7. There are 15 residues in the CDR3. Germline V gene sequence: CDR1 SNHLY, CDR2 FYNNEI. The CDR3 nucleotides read TGTGCCAGCAGTGAAACGCGGACAGGCGGTTCACCCCTCCACTTT. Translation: CASSETRTGGSPLHF.

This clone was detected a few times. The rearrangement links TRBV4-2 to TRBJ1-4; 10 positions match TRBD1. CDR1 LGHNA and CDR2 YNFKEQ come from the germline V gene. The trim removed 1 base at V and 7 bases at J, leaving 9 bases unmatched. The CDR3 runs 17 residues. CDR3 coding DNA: TGTGCCAGCAGCCAAGCAAACACCGGGACAGGGGTTGAAAAACTGTTTTTT. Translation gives CASSQANTGTGVEKLFF.

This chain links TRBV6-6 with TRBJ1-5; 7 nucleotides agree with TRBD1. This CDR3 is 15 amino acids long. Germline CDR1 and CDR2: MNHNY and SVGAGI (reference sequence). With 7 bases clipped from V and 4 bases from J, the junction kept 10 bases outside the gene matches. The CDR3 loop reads CASTNRQGSNQPQHF. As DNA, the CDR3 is TGTGCCAGCACGAACCGACAGGGAAGTAATCAGCCCCAGCATTTT.

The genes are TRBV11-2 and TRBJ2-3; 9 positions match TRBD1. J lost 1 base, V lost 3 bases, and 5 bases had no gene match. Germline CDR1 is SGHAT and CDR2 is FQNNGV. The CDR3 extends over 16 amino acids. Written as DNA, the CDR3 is TGTGCCAGCAGCTTCCCGACAGGGGGGCGCACAGATACGCAGTATTTT. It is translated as CASSFPTGGRTDTQYF.

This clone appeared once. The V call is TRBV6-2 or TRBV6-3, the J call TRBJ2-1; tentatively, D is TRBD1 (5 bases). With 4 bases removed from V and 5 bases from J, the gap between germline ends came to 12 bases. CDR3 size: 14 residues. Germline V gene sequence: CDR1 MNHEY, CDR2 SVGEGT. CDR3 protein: CASSFQGTDNEQFF. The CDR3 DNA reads TGTGCCAGCAGTTTCCAGGGAACGGACAATGAGCAGTTCTTC.

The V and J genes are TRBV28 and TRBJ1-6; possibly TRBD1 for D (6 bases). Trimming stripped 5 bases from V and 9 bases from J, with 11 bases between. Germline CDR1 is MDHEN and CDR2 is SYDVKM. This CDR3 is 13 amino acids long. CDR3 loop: CASSRGQRSPLHF. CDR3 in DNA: TGTGCCAGCAGTCGGGGACAACGTTCACCCCTCCACTTT.

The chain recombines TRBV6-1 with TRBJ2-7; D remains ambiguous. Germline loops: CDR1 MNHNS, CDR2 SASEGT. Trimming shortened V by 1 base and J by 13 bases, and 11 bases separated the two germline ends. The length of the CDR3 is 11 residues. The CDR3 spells CASSEDRASYF. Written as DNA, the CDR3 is TGTGCCAGCAGTGAAGACAGAGCCAGCTACTTC.

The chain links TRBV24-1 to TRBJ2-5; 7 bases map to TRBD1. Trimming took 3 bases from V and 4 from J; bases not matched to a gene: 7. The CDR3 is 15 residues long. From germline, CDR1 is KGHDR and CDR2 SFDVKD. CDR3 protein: CATSDAQGQGETQYF. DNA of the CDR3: TGTGCCACCAGTGATGCACAGGGGCAAGGAGAGACCCAGTACTTC.

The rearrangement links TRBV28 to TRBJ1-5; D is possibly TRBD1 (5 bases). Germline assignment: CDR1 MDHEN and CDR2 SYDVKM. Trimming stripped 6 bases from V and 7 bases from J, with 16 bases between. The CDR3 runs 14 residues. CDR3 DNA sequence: TGTGCCAGCAGGCCTCCCGGGGGTACGCAGCCCCAGCATTTT. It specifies CASRPPGGTQPQHF.

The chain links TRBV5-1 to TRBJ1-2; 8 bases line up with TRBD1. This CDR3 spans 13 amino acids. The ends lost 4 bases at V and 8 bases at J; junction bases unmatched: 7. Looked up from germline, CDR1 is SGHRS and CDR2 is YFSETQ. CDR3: CASSEPTGVGYTF. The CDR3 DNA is TGCGCCAGCAGCGAGCCGACAGGGGTAGGCTACACCTTC. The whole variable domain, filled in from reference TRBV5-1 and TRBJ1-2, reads KAGVTQTPRYLIKTRGQQVTLSCSPISGHRSVSWYQQTPGQGLQFLFEYFSETQRNKGNFPGRFSGRQFSNSRSEMNVSTLELGDSALYLCASSEPTGVGYTFGSGTRLTVV.

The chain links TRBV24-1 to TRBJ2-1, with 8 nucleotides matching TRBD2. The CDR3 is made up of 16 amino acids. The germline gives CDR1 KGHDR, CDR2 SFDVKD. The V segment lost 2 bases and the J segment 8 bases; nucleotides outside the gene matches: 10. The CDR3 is CATSDSGGIVGDEQFF. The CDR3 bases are TGTGCCACCAGTGATTCGGGGGGGATAGTAGGCGATGAGCAGTTCTTC.

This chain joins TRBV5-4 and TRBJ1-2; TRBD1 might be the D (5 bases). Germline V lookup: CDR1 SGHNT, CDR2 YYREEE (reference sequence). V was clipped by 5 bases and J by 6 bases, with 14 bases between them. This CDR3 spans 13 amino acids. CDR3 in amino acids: CASRSGGANGYTF. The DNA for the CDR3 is TGTGCCAGCAGATCCGGCGGGGCGAATGGCTACACCTTC. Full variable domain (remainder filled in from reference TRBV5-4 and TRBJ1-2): ETGVTQSPTHLIKTRGQQVTLRCSSQSGHNTVSWYQQALGQGPQFIFQYYREEENGRGNFPPRFSGLQFPNYSSELNVNALELDDSALYLCASRSGGANGYTFGSGTRLTVV.

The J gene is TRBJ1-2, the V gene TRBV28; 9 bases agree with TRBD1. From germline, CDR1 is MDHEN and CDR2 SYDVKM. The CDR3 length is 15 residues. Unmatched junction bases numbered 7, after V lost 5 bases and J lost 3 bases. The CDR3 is CASSGGQGGYYGYTF. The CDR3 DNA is TGTGCCAGCAGTGGGGGACAGGGTGGATACTATGGCTACACCTTC.

The CDR3 loop reads CAISEYLAGGNFHEQFF. The CDR3 nucleotides read TGTGCCATCAGTGAGTACCTAGCGGGAGGCAATTTCCATGAGCAGTTCTTC. V is TRBV10-3 and J is TRBJ2-1, with TRBD2 matching 11 bases. CDR3 length: 17 amino acids. Germline V gene sequence: CDR1 ENHRY, CDR2 SYGVKD. V lost 1 base and J lost 8; bases outside the gene matches: 10.

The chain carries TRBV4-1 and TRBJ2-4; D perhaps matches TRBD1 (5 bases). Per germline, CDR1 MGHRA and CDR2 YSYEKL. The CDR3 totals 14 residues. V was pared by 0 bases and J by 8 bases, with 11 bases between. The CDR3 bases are TGCGCCAGCAGCCAAGAGTCAGGGTGGGACATTCAGTACTTC. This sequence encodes CASSQESGWDIQYF.

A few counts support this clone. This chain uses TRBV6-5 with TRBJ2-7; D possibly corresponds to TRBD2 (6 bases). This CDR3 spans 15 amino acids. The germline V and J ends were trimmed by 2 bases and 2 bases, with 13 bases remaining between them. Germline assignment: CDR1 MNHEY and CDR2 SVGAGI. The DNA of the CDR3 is TGTGCCAGCAGTTACAGGGGAGGAACTGCCTACGAGCAGTACTTC. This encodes CASSYRGGTAYEQYF.

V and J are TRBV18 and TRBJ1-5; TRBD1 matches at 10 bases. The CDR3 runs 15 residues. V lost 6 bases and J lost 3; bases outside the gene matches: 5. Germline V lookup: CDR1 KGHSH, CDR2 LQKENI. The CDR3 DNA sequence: TGTGCCAGCTCGTACGGGACAGGGGACAATCAGCCCCAGCATTTT. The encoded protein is CASSYGTGDNQPQHF.

The CDR3 sequence: CASSLGSGLGPDTQYF. DNA for the CDR3: TGTGCCAGCAGCTTAGGTAGCGGCCTAGGCCCAGATACGCAGTATTTT. The chain has TRBV11-1 and TRBJ2-3; D perhaps matches TRBD2 (6 bases). CDR1 SGHAT and CDR2 FQDESV come from the germline V gene (reference sequence). The CDR3 contains 16 residues. Trimming took 1 base from V and 4 from J, leaving 15 bases between them.

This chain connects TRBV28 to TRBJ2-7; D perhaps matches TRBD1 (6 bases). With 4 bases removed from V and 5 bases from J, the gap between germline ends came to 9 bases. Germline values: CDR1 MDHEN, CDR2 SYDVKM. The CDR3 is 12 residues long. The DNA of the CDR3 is TGTGCCAGCAGTTACAGGGTGAACGAGCAGTACTTC. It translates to CASSYRVNEQYF.

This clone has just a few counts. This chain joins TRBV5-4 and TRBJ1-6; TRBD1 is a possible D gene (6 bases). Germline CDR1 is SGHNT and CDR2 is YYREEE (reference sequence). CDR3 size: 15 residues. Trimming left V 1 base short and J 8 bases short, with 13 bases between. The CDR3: CASSLSGTYDSPLHF. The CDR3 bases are TGTGCCAGCAGCTTGTCAGGGACATACGATTCACCCCTCCACTTT.

The CDR3 sequence: CATSDTSGPPDEQYF. CDR3 coding DNA: TGTGCCACCAGTGATACTAGCGGACCCCCCGACGAGCAGTACTTC. The V call is TRBV24-1, the J call TRBJ2-7; 8 bases match TRBD2. The CDR3 totals 15 residues. Germline assignment: CDR1 KGHDR and CDR2 SFDVKD. The trim removed 3 bases at V and 5 bases at J, leaving 8 bases unmatched.